This T cell receptor beta chain was sequenced during a study of OX40 agonist ivuxolimab in advanced cancers. Study as a whole: Prior anti-PD-1, anti-PD-L1 or anti-CTLA-4 therapy was allowed; over 30% had some.

The protocol was immunoSEQ multiplex PCR, while the TCRdb copy is restricted to in-frame clones and leaves out a portion. In the table there are around 67,000 clones, around 90% of which are singletons. This CDR3 has 15 residues. The germline V gene encodes CDR1 SEHNR and CDR2 FQNEAQ (reference sequence). V dropped 2 bases and J dropped 0 bases, with 8 bases sitting between them. The starting material was CD4+ or CD8+ T cells sorted from blood, obtained in a trial of the OX40 agonist ivuxolimab. This clonotype originated in an adult with an advanced solid tumor such as melanoma, head and neck, liver or kidney cancer. The rearrangement links TRBV7-9 to TRBJ2-1; the D is unclear. The chain's CDR3 is CASSLRASSYNEQFF. The CDR3 DNA sequence: TGTGCCAGCAGCTTAAGAGCAAGCTCCTACAATGAGCAGTTCTTC.